Shown below are 4 T cell receptor beta chains from a single sample sequenced in a study of blood T cell repertoires in COVID-19. Repertoires were generated with immunoSEQ multiplex PCR, while TCRdb's copy carries only in-frame clones and drops some. The sample yields 220,000 or so clones, around 82% seen once. The sample comprised peripheral blood. Receptors were obtained from a woman aged 70-85 years with acute or convalescent COVID-19.

This chain uses TRBV28 with TRBJ1-5; TRBD1 matches at 8 bases. The V gene end was trimmed by 8 bases and the J gene end by 7 bases; junction bases not matched to a gene: 13. Germline lookup yields CDR1 MDHEN and CDR2 SYDVKM. CDR3 length: 15 residues. CDR3: CASGPGQGILQPQHF. The CDR3 nucleotides are TGTGCCAGCGGACCTGGACAGGGAATCTTGCAGCCCCAGCATTTT.

This chain links TRBV7-2 with TRBJ2-7; the D is unclear. CDR1 is SGHTA, CDR2 FQGNSA, per germline. The CDR3 length is 14 residues. Deletions cut 1 base from V and 0 bases from J, with 7 bases between. The CDR3 is CASSLGASSYEQYF. In DNA form, the CDR3 reads TGTGCCAGCAGCTTAGGTGCCAGCTCCTACGAGCAGTACTTC.

This rearrangement joins TRBV15 to TRBJ1-2, with a tentative D call TRBD1 (6 bases). Per germline, CDR1 LNHNV and CDR2 YYDKDF (reference sequence). V lost 1 base and J lost 0, with 12 bases in between. The length of the CDR3 is 16 residues. The CDR3 loop reads CATSRVDRRANYGYTF. The DNA for the CDR3 is TGTGCCACCAGCAGAGTTGACAGGCGAGCTAACTATGGCTACACCTTC.

This chain uses TRBV5-4 with TRBJ1-1; D gene unclear. CDR3 length: 14 residues. V was shortened by 2 bases and J by 0 bases, with 8 bases between the two germline ends. Germline lookup yields CDR1 SGHNT and CDR2 YYREEE (reference sequence). The CDR3 sequence is CASSFEAVNTEAFF. The CDR3 region has the DNA TGTGCCAGCAGCTTTGAGGCTGTGAACACTGAAGCTTTCTTT.